This record looks at one T cell receptor (beta chain) sequence and its context. Its antigen is undetermined. Every TCR beta cDNA library bore unique molecular identifiers. About 500,000 cDNA molecules were obtained per 1 to 10 million input T cells. TCRdb redid the calling of the PCR reads with MiXCR, one entry per CDR3 protein. The sample shows around 400,000 distinct CDR3 sequences, about 40% of them seen only once. The data belong to a study of post-analysis software for immune sequencing data. Study outcomes and limitations: Patients used about five TRBV segments, including TRBV5-6, TRBV5-1 and TRBV20-1, more often than controls. The authors found that F measure strongly co-clustered same-batch samples.

Germline trimming cut 6 bases from V and 0 bases from J; bases unmatched to any gene: 5. The CDR3 consists of 15 residues. Germline lookup yields CDR1 DFQATT and CDR2 SNEGSKA (reference sequence). This rearrangement joins TRBV20-1 to TRBJ2-7; 13 nucleotides align to TRBD2. The receptor was derived from a girl aged 2 to 10 with multiple sclerosis. Sequences were obtained from blood. The CDR3 DNA is TGCAGTGCGAGTAGACTAGCGGGAGGCTCCTACGAGCAGTACTTC. Protein sequence: CSASRLAGGSYEQYF.